These 5 T cell receptor beta chains were sequenced from one sample in a study of early T cells in non-severe SARS-CoV-2 infection. TCRdb re-derived calls from the 5' RACE reads in MiXCR, one entry per CDR3 protein. The table has approximately 47,000 distinct CDR3 sequences, around 10% seen once. Source: whole blood, taken at baseline. These receptor sequences come from an adult who was a healthcare worker with PCR-confirmed SARS-CoV-2 infection or an uninfected control (not recorded which).

The table lists this clonotype with many counts. The rearrangement links TRBV12-3 or TRBV12-4 to TRBJ1-1; perhaps TRBD1 as D (6 bases). This CDR3 is 15 amino acids long. V was clipped by 4 bases and J by 10 bases, with 22 bases between them. This chain's CDR3 is CASSWDRTGTLGAFF. The DNA for the CDR3 is TGTGCCAGCAGTTGGGACCGAACGGGGACACTGGGAGCTTTCTTT.

This clonotype showed up just a few times. Here the CDR3 reads CASSQQENTEAFF. Written as DNA, the CDR3 is TGTGCCAGCTCGCAGCAGGAGAACACTGAAGCTTTCTTT. The chain recombines TRBV18 with TRBJ1-1, with D uncertain. This CDR3 has 13 amino acids. V lost 6 bases to trimming and J lost 1 base, with 9 bases between them. The germline gives CDR1 KGHSH, CDR2 LQKENI.

V and J are TRBV7-9 and TRBJ2-5; D is undetermined. Per germline, CDR1 SEHNR and CDR2 FQNEAQ (reference sequence). This CDR3 has 13 amino acids. V dropped 7 bases and J dropped 0 bases, with 9 bases sitting between them. CDR3 residues: CASIKGDQETQYF. The DNA of the CDR3 is TGTGCCAGCATTAAAGGCGACCAAGAGACCCAGTACTTC.

The sample holds a few counts of this clonotype. This chain links TRBV20-1 with TRBJ2-5; D uncertain. Germline CDR1 is DFQATT and CDR2 is SNEGSKA (reference sequence). With 1 base removed from V and 3 bases from J, the gap between germline ends came to 9 bases. The CDR3 covers 13 residues. In DNA form, the CDR3 reads TGCAGTGCTAGAGTAATTAGTGAAGAGACCCAGTACTTC. Protein sequence: CSARVISEETQYF.

This clonotype was detected only a few times. CDR3 sequence (DNA): TGTGCCAGCAGCCCGGACATCACAGATACGCAGTATTTT. This gives the protein CASSPDITDTQYF. The chain combines TRBV7-2 with TRBJ2-3, with D possibly being TRBD1 (5 bases). CDR1 and CDR2 (germline): SGHTA, FQGNSA. Trimming left V 5 bases short and J 2 bases short, with 8 bases between. This CDR3 contains 13 residues.